These 3 T cell receptor beta chains came from one sample sequenced in a study of T cells in women clearing cervical HPV infection. Produced via immunoSEQ multiplex PCR; TCRdb's table is partial and in-frame only. The listing contains roughly 40,000 clones. Material for sequencing was blood buffy coat. The receptor set was obtained from a woman aged 18-70 years with a cervical HPV16 infection that either progressed to CIN3+ or cleared (not recorded which).

For this clone: The read gets to within 3 residues of the CDR3 end, and the germline J gene fills in the rest. The V call is TRBV5-4, the J call TRBJ2-3; D is uncertain. CDR3 length: 13 amino acids. The V gene's germline CDR1 is SGHNT and CDR2 YYREEE (reference sequence). The CDR3 sequence is CASSLGQGETQYF. CDR3 DNA, as far as it was read: TGTGCCAGCAGCTTGGGACAAGGAGAGACG.

Comment on this clone: The sequenced fragment ends 3 residues before the CDR3 boundary, so the rest is inferred from the germline J gene. V gene TRBV11-3 combines with J gene TRBJ1-3; D gene unclear. The germline V gene encodes CDR1 SGHNT and CDR2 YENEEA. This CDR3 contains 12 residues. Trimming left V 6 bases short and J 4 bases short, with 7 bases between. The covered CDR3 bases are TGTGCCAGCAGATCCCAAGGAAACACC. As protein: CASRSQGNT. The whole CDR3 is CASRSQGNTIYF. The full variable domain, with the rest looked up from reference TRBV11-3 and TRBJ1-3, is EAGVVQSPRYKIIEKKQPVAFWCNPISGHNTLYWYLQNLGQGPELLIRYENEEAVDDSQLPKDRFSAERLKGVDSTLKIQPAELGDSAVYLCASRSQGNTIYFGEGSWLTVV.

Regarding this clone: The CDR3 is cut off 3 residues early in the read; its end comes from the germline J gene. The J gene is TRBJ2-7, the V gene TRBV5-5; D not resolved. The germline V gene has CDR1 SGHKS and CDR2 YYEKEE (reference sequence). This CDR3 comprises 14 residues. The V and J ends lost 5 bases and 5 bases respectively, with 17 bases between them. The CDR3 bases that were read are TGTGCCAGCAGTCTTAACCCGAGCCCCAACGAG. This encodes CASSLNPSPNE. The entire CDR3 protein is CASSLNPSPNEQYF.